The 13 T cell receptor beta chains reported below all come from one sample, sequenced in a study of T and B cells in COVID-19 patients. TRB rearrangements were amplified by multiplex PCR with BIOMED2 TRB-A/B primers. TCRdb passed the multiplex PCR reads through MiXCR, listing each CDR3 protein once. Among around 3,000 distinct CDR3 sequences listed, over 20% were seen once. Blood genomic DNA input for TRB amplification was about 250-550 ng. Sequencing was carried out using blood. The receptors derive from a human donor with active COVID-19.

By proportion, this clonotype is medium-sized. The chain recombines TRBV19 with TRBJ1-4; 9 nucleotides match TRBD1. Trimming cost V 5 bases and J 5 bases; bases outside gene matches: 6. Per the germline V gene, CDR1 is LNHDA and CDR2 is SQIVND (reference sequence). The CDR3 has 15 residues. CDR3 DNA sequence: TGTGCCAGTAGTCCGCGGGACAGGGTCAATGAAAAACTGTTTTTT. Translation gives CASSPRDRVNEKLFF.

In its sample, this clonotype is medium-sized. The rearrangement uses TRBV6-1 and TRBJ2-1; 7 bases are a match to TRBD2. Germline lookup yields CDR1 MNHNS and CDR2 SASEGT. This CDR3 spans 16 amino acids. Germline trimming cut 1 base from V and 4 bases from J; bases unmatched to any gene: 7. CDR3 nucleotide sequence: TGTGCCAGCAGTGAAGTGGTAGGCGGGAGATACAATGAGCAGTTCTTC. This codes for CASSEVVGGRYNEQFF.

By share of the sample, this clonotype is medium-sized (0.01 to 0.1%). The rearrangement joins TRBV12-3 or TRBV12-4 to TRBJ1-2; possibly TRBD1 for D (6 bases). The CDR3 has 14 residues. Trimming took 4 bases from V and 0 from J, leaving 9 bases between them. The CDR3 reads CASSWTVSNYGYTF. The CDR3 nucleotides read TGTGCCAGCAGTTGGACAGTGTCTAACTATGGCTACACCTTC.

This clonotype turned up a few times. The chain carries TRBV5-8 and TRBJ2-1; D is unclear. The germline gives CDR1 SGHTS, CDR2 YDEGEE. CDR3 size: 13 residues. Trimming stripped 1 base from V and 5 bases from J, with 7 bases between. The CDR3 DNA reads as TGTGCCAGCAGCTTGAGCAGCCACAATGAGCAGTTCTTC. Translation: CASSLSSHNEQFF.

Notes on this clonotype: At one end, the junction sequence differs from germline, possibly due to a read error. The chain has TRBV6-5 and TRBJ2-5, with a possible D match to TRBD1 (5 bases). CDR3 size: 13 residues. Germline CDR1 is MNHEY and CDR2 is SVGAGI. The CDR3 DNA reads TGCGCCAGCAGTGGGGCGCTGGGTGAGACCCAGTACTTC. This translates into CASSGALGETQYF.

This clonotype rates as medium-sized (0.01 to 0.1%). The V gene is TRBV6-5, the J gene TRBJ2-5, with D possibly being TRBD2 (6 bases). Germline values: CDR1 MNHEY, CDR2 SVGAGI. CDR3 length equals 17 residues. V gave up 6 bases and J gave up 5 bases, with 25 bases separating them. The CDR3 coding sequence is TGTGCCAGCAGCCCTTTACGGGGGAATCGGGACCGGGAGACCCAGTACTTC. Residues: CASSPLRGNRDRETQYF.

Relative to its sample, this clonotype is large (0.1 to 1%). The chain recombines TRBV30 with TRBJ2-6, with TRBD1 identical over 8 bases. The CDR3 is 15 residues long. Germline V gives CDR1 GTSNPN, CDR2 SVGIG (reference sequence). Trimming removed 3 bases from V and 2 bases from J; junction bases left unmatched: 3. The CDR3 loop is CAWSATGAGANVLTF. The CDR3, as DNA: TGTGCCTGGAGCGCGACAGGGGCTGGGGCCAACGTCCTGACTTTC.

This clonotype is deemed medium-sized. V gene TRBV6-5 combines with J gene TRBJ1-2; 7 positions agree with TRBD1. Losses at the gene ends were 2 bases for V and 6 bases for J; bases not matched to a gene: 0. Looked up from germline, CDR1 is MNHEY and CDR2 is SVGAGI. This CDR3 contains 12 residues. CDR3 coding DNA: TGTGCCAGCAGTTACCAGGGGGATGGCTACACCTTC. This gives the protein CASSYQGDGYTF.

On this clonotype: Without the conserved terminal phenylalanine or tryptophan, this CDR3 likely stems from a read error. The chain recombines TRBV6-5 with TRBJ2-5, with TRBD1 matching 10 bases. CDR1 is MNHEY and CDR2 is SVGAGI in the germline V gene. The V segment lost 6 bases and the J segment 4 bases; nucleotides outside the gene matches: 5. The CDR3 runs 14 residues. The CDR3 region has the DNA TGTGCCAGCAGCGCCCGGGACAGGGGAGAGACCCAGTACTAC. Translation gives CASSARDRGETQYY.

CDR3 residues: CSAIIPGGIGELFF. The CDR3 DNA reads TGCAGTGCCATAATACCGGGGGGGATCGGGGAGCTGTTTTTT. The chain couples TRBV20-1 to TRBJ2-2; 8 bases align to TRBD2. The CDR3 covers 14 residues. In germline, CDR1 is DFQATT, CDR2 SNEGSKA (reference sequence). V lost 6 bases, J lost 7 bases, and 10 bases stayed unmatched.

This clonotype came up a few times. The chain links TRBV7-9 to TRBJ2-1; 11 bases line up with TRBD1. The CDR3 runs to 16 residues. Germline values: CDR1 SEHNR, CDR2 FQNEAQ (reference sequence). Unmatched junction bases numbered 7, after V lost 1 base and J lost 8 bases. For the CDR3, the DNA is TGTGCCAGCAGCTTAGTGATCGGGACAGGGGGAGATGAGCAGTTCTTC. It specifies CASSLVIGTGGDEQFF.

The chain is built from TRBV7-9 and TRBJ2-1; 9 bases map to TRBD2. CDR1 and CDR2 (germline): SEHNR, FQNEAQ (reference sequence). After removal of 5 bases from V and 0 bases from J, the junction contained 5 bases not matched to a gene. The CDR3 is 16 amino acids. The CDR3 DNA sequence: TGTGCCAGCAGCCCCAGACTAGCGGACTCCTACAATGAGCAGTTCTTC. Protein product: CASSPRLADSYNEQFF.

The genes are TRBV5-1 and TRBJ2-2, with 8 bases aligning to TRBD2. V shed 7 bases, J shed 4 bases, and the junction held 9 bases outside the gene matches. CDR1 SGHRS and CDR2 YFSETQ come from the germline V gene. This CDR3 region has 15 residues. In DNA, the CDR3 is TGCGCCAGCCAGTTCCTAGCGGGCCTCACCGGGGAGCTGTTTTTT. Translation: CASQFLAGLTGELFF.